These 25 T cell receptor beta chains came from one sample sequenced in a study of OX40 agonist ivuxolimab in advanced cancers. Profiling relied on immunoSEQ multiplex PCR, and the TCRdb table lists in-frame clones only, not all of them. Found here are over 55,000 clones, about 88% of them singletons; the top ten hold 2% to 2.5%. The source was CD4+ or CD8+ T cells sorted from blood, collected in a trial of the OX40 agonist ivuxolimab. The receptors were sampled from an adult with an advanced solid tumor such as melanoma, head and neck, liver or kidney cancer.

This clone was recorded once. The rearrangement links TRBV9 to TRBJ1-2; the match to TRBD1 covers 8 bases. Germline V gene sequence: CDR1 SGDLS, CDR2 YYNGEE. V was pared by 0 bases and J by 6 bases, with 4 bases of the junction left unmatched. The CDR3 is 14 residues long. CDR3 in DNA: TGTGCCAGCAGCGTAGAGCCCAGGGGGCATGGCTACACCTTC. This sequence encodes CASSVEPRGHGYTF.

This sequence joins TRBV4-3 and TRBJ2-3; 7 bases match TRBD2. Germline lookup yields CDR1 LGHNA and CDR2 YSLEER. The length of the CDR3 is 20 residues. V lost 3 bases to trimming and J lost 5 bases; unmatched junction nucleotides: 23. As DNA, the CDR3 is TGCGCCAGCAGCCATCTTTACCCTCTGACTAGCCCCCTCAACAGAGATACGCAGTATTTT. Its protein is CASSHLYPLTSPLNRDTQYF.

V is TRBV2 and J is TRBJ1-5; D uncertain. The CDR3 loop spans 12 amino acids. With 4 bases removed from V and 7 bases from J, the gap between germline ends came to 8 bases. Germline V gene lookup returns CDR1 SNHLY and CDR2 FYNNEI. The CDR3 is CASSVMLQPQHF. The CDR3 DNA is TGTGCCAGCAGTGTAATGTTACAGCCCCAGCATTTT.

The chain uses TRBV19 and TRBJ1-2; 9 bases agree with TRBD1. V was clipped by 6 bases and J by 1 base; unmatched bases: 3. The CDR3 spans 14 residues. From germline, CDR1 is LNHDA and CDR2 SQIVND (reference sequence). CDR3 in amino acids: CASSGQGINYGYTF. CDR3 coding DNA: TGTGCCAGTAGCGGACAGGGGATTAACTATGGCTACACCTTC.

V usage is TRBV19 and J usage is TRBJ2-2; D is possibly TRBD2 (6 bases). This CDR3 contains 14 residues. Deletions cut 6 bases from V and 1 base from J, with 9 bases between. CDR1 is LNHDA and CDR2 is SQIVND in the germline V gene (reference sequence). The CDR3 protein is CASSGGLNTGELFF. The CDR3 coding sequence is TGTGCCAGTAGCGGGGGTTTGAACACCGGGGAGCTGTTTTTT.

The V call is TRBV13, the J call TRBJ1-2, with D hard to call. The CDR3 covers 14 residues. The germline V gene has CDR1 PRHDT and CDR2 FYEKMQ (reference sequence). V dropped 0 bases and J dropped 4 bases, with 9 bases sitting between them. The CDR3 nucleotides read TGTGCCAGCAGCTTAGGCCAGGCGGGCTATGGCTACACCTTC. Residues: CASSLGQAGYGYTF.

In its sample, this clone was seen once. This chain links TRBV6-4 with TRBJ1-1, with D unresolved. The germline CDR1 and CDR2 sequences are MRHNA and SNTAGT. Trimming pared 2 bases from V and 7 bases from J, leaving 11 bases between. The CDR3 length is 13 residues. CDR3 protein: CASSDGALFEAFF. DNA of the CDR3: TGTGCCAGCAGTGACGGTGCGTTGTTTGAAGCTTTCTTT.

The rearrangement joins TRBV11-3 to TRBJ2-6, with 7 bases fitting TRBD1. The trim removed 3 bases at V and 2 bases at J, leaving 1 base unmatched. CDR3 size: 15 residues. CDR1 is SGHNT and CDR2 is YENEEA in the germline V gene. The DNA for the CDR3 is TGTGCCAGCAGCTTCCAGGGGGCTGGGGCCAACGTCCTGACTTTC. Its translation: CASSFQGAGANVLTF.

The rearrangement uses TRBV30 and TRBJ2-7, with 7 nucleotides matching TRBD1. The CDR3 loop spans 17 amino acids. CDR1 and CDR2 from the germline V gene are GTSNPN and SVGIG (reference sequence). V was clipped by 4 bases and J by 2 bases; unmatched bases: 17. The CDR3 DNA reads as TGTGCCTGGAACCCCCCTATCCGGGACAGAGCTCCCTACGAGCAGTACTTC. Translating gives CAWNPPIRDRAPYEQYF.

The J gene is TRBJ2-5, the V gene TRBV2, with 14 bases aligning to TRBD2. Unmatched junction bases numbered 14, after V lost 5 bases and J lost 0 bases. Germline CDR1 SNHLY, CDR2 FYNNEI. CDR3 size: 20 residues. This CDR3 reads CASSSIRLAGGPVYQETQYF. CDR3 sequence (DNA): TGTGCCAGCAGTTCGATACGACTAGCGGGAGGGCCCGTCTACCAAGAGACCCAGTACTTC.

The rearrangement links TRBV7-9 to TRBJ2-1, with TRBD1 as a possible D gene (5 bases). Germline V lookup: CDR1 SEHNR, CDR2 FQNEAQ (reference sequence). This CDR3 contains 13 residues. V dropped 2 bases and J dropped 9 bases, with 11 bases sitting between them. CDR3 region: CASSLQGLGEQFF. Written as DNA, the CDR3 is TGTGCCAGCAGCTTACAGGGTTTGGGTGAGCAGTTCTTC.

The V call is TRBV7-9, the J call TRBJ1-1, with D possibly being TRBD1 (6 bases). The CDR3 runs to 15 residues. V dropped 5 bases and J dropped 8 bases, with 21 bases sitting between them. Germline V gene lookup returns CDR1 SEHNR and CDR2 FQNEAQ (reference sequence). CDR3 residues: CASSTLRDKNEEAFF. DNA for the CDR3: TGTGCCAGCAGCACACTCCGGGACAAGAATGAGGAAGCTTTCTTT.

The rearrangement joins TRBV7-8 to TRBJ1-1; D is perhaps TRBD1 (5 bases). CDR3 length: 14 residues. Germline V gives CDR1 SGHVS, CDR2 FQNEAQ. Trimming left V 1 base short and J 1 base short, with 7 bases between. The CDR3, as DNA: TGTGCCAGCAGCTTAGGACAGACGAACACTGAAGCTTTCTTT. Residues: CASSLGQTNTEAFF. The variable domain in full, with the rest retrieved from reference TRBV7-8 and TRBJ1-1, is GAGVSQSPRYKVAKRGQDVALRCDPISGHVSLFWYQQALGQGPEFLTYFQNEAQLDKSGLPSDRFFAERPEGSVSTLKIQRTQQEDSAVYLCASSLGQTNTEAFFGQGTRLTVV.

The chain couples TRBV6-6 to TRBJ2-7; D gene uncertain. CDR1 MNHNY and CDR2 SVGAGI come from the germline V gene (reference sequence). CDR3 length equals 13 residues. V was cut by 5 bases and J by 4 bases, with 12 bases left in between. The CDR3 loop is CASSNVEGYEQYF. CDR3 nucleotide sequence: TGTGCCAGCAGTAACGTAGAAGGGTACGAGCAGTACTTC.

The rearrangement uses TRBV28 and TRBJ1-4; TRBD1 might be the D (5 bases). The CDR3 loop spans 16 amino acids. Per germline, CDR1 MDHEN and CDR2 SYDVKM. Trimming removed 2 bases from V and 4 bases from J, with 14 bases in between. This CDR3 reads CASSLARLRGNEKLFF. The CDR3 nucleotides are TGTGCCAGCAGTTTAGCCCGTTTGAGGGGTAATGAAAAACTGTTTTTT.

This clone is medium-sized (0.01 to 0.1%) in the sample. The limits of the CDR3 on the DNA are not certain, so only TCRdb's listed CDR3 is given. The rearrangement links TRBV12-5 to TRBJ1-5. Counting both end residues, the CDR3 totals 15 amino acids. Germline CDR1 reads LGHNT; CDR2 reads FRNRAP. This CDR3 is CASGSGQGGYQPQHF.

V gene TRBV6-5 combines with J gene TRBJ2-5, with D maybe TRBD2 (6 bases). V was shortened by 6 bases and J by 3 bases, with 11 bases between the two germline ends. This CDR3 is 13 amino acids long. Germline CDR1 is MNHEY and CDR2 is SVGAGI. The CDR3 DNA reads TGTGCCAGCAGCCGGGGGATTGAAGAGACCCAGTACTTC. Translating it yields CASSRGIEETQYF.

V is TRBV5-1 and J is TRBJ1-1; D not certain. V was pared by 4 bases and J by 1 base, with 14 bases between. Germline V gives CDR1 SGHRS, CDR2 YFSETQ. CDR3 length: 15 amino acids. The CDR3 is CASSRRVAENTEAFF. CDR3 DNA sequence: TGCGCCAGCAGCCGGAGGGTGGCTGAGAACACTGAAGCTTTCTTT.

The genes are TRBV4-2 and TRBJ2-1; D tentatively fits TRBD1 or TRBD2 (5 bases each). The CDR3 contains 14 residues. V was cut by 4 bases and J by 6 bases, with 13 bases left in between. Per the germline V gene, CDR1 is LGHNA and CDR2 is YNFKEQ. The CDR3 region has the DNA TGTGCCAGCAGCCGAGGGGTAGCTCCCAATGAGCAGTTCTTC. Amino acids: CASSRGVAPNEQFF.

This chain uses TRBV6-1 with TRBJ1-4, with no clear D. CDR1 is MNHNS, CDR2 SASEGT, per germline. This CDR3 has 11 amino acids. Trimming shortened V by 6 bases and J by 8 bases, and 7 bases separated the two germline ends. The CDR3 region is CASRTWEKLFF. The CDR3 nucleotides are TGTGCCAGCAGGACCTGGGAAAAACTGTTTTTT.

This clone has just a few counts. The genes are TRBV30 and TRBJ1-5; possible D gene TRBD1, 6 bases. Germline loops: CDR1 GTSNPN, CDR2 SVGIG (reference sequence). Trimming removed 2 bases from V and 0 bases from J, with 14 bases in between. This CDR3 has 16 residues. This chain's CDR3 is CAWSYRDTYSNQPQHF. Written as DNA, the CDR3 is TGTGCCTGGAGTTACAGGGACACATATAGCAATCAGCCCCAGCATTTT.

The V and J genes are TRBV2 and TRBJ1-1, with D tentatively TRBD1 (6 bases). Deletions cut 6 bases from V and 1 base from J, with 9 bases between. CDR3 length: 13 amino acids. Germline V gene data show CDR1 as SNHLY and CDR2 as FYNNEI. The CDR3 sequence is CASRKGGNTEAFF. CDR3 DNA: TGTGCCAGCAGGAAAGGGGGGAACACTGAAGCTTTCTTT. Drawing the rest from reference TRBV2 and TRBJ1-1, the complete variable domain is EPEVTQTPSHQVTQMGQEVILRCVPISNHLYFYWYRQILGQKVEFLVSFYNNEISEKSEIFDDQFSVERPDGSNFTLKIRSTKLEDSAMYFCASRKGGNTEAFFGQGTRLTVV.

V usage is TRBV27 and J usage is TRBJ1-6; 7 bases are shared with TRBD1. Germline V CDR1 and CDR2: MNHEY, SMNVEV (reference sequence). The length of the CDR3 is 16 residues. The J segment lost 3 bases and the V segment lost 6 bases, leaving 8 bases of the junction unmatched. The CDR3 loop is CASRPFRDSYNSPLHF. The CDR3 coding sequence is TGTGCCAGCAGGCCGTTTAGGGACAGCTATAATTCACCCCTCCACTTT.

This chain connects TRBV4-2 to TRBJ1-1, with TRBD1 identical over 9 bases. V shed 0 bases, J shed 0 bases, and the junction held 2 bases outside the gene matches. The CDR3 loop spans 16 amino acids. Germline values: CDR1 LGHNA, CDR2 YNFKEQ. The chain's CDR3 is CASSQETGGMNTEAFF. The CDR3 DNA sequence: TGTGCCAGCAGCCAAGAGACAGGGGGGATGAACACTGAAGCTTTCTTT.

The chain joins TRBV28 to TRBJ1-2; tentatively, D is TRBD1 (5 bases). Trimming pared 6 bases from V and 10 bases from J, leaving 18 bases between. CDR1 and CDR2 from the germline V gene are MDHEN and SYDVKM. This CDR3 comprises 13 residues. CDR3 residues: CASRFKTALPYTF. CDR3 in DNA: TGTGCCAGCAGGTTCAAGACAGCGCTCCCCTACACCTTC.